This entry is about one T cell receptor (beta chain). This sample was taken from a study of blood T cell repertoires in COVID-19. The wider study: The study drew acute and convalescent COVID-19 samples from the United States, Italy and Spain.

The CDR3 is 12 residues long. With 5 bases removed from V and 4 bases from J, the gap between germline ends came to 8 bases. The data were produced by immunoSEQ multiplex PCR, yet TCRdb's version contains in-frame clones alone and is incomplete. The sample carries roughly 150,000 clones, roughly 90% recorded once. The TCR sequence derives from a young man with COVID-19, enrolled during active disease. The sample was peripheral blood. The rearrangement joins TRBV12-3 or TRBV12-4 to TRBJ1-2, with D unclear. The CDR3 loop is CASSPEPYGYTF. CDR3 DNA: TGTGCCAGCAGTCCAGAACCCTATGGCTACACCTTC.